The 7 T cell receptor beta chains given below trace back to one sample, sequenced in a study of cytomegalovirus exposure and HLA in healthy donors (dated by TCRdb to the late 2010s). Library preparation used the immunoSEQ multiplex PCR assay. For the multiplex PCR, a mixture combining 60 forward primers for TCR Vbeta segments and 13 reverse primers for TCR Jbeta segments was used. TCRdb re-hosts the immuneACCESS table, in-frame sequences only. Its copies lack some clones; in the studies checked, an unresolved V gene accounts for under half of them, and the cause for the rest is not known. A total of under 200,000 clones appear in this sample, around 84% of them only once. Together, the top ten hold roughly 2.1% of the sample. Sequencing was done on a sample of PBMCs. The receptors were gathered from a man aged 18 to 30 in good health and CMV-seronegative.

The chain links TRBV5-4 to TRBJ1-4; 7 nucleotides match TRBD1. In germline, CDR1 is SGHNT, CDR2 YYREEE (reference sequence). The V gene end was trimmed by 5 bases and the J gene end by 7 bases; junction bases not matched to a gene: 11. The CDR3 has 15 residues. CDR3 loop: CASSPGQASFEKLFF. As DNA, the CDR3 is TGTGCCAGCAGTCCCGGACAGGCCTCTTTTGAAAAACTGTTTTTT.

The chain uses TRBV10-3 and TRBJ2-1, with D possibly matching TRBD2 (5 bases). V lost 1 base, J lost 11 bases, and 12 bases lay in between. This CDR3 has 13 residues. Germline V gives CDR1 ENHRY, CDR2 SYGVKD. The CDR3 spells CAISELSGSQQFF. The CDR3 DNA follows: TGTGCCATCAGTGAGTTGTCGGGATCACAGCAGTTCTTC.

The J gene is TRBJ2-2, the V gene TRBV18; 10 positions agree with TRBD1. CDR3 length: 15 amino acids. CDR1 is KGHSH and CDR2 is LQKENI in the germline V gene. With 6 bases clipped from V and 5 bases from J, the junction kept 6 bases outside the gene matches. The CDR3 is CASSPGQGRTGELFF. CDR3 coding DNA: TGTGCCAGCTCGCCGGGACAGGGGAGGACCGGGGAGCTGTTTTTT.

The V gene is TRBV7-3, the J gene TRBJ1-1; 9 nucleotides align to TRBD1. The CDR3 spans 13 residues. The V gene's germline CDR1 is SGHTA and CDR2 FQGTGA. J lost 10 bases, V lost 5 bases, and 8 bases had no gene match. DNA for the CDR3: TGTGCCAGCAGCCTCACTAGACAGGGGGGAGCTTTCTTT. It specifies CASSLTRQGGAFF.

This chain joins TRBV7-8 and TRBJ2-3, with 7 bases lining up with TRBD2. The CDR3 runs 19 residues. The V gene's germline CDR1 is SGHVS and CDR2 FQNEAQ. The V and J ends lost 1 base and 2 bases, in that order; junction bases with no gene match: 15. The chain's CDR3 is CASSLEGGGWGGDTDTQYF. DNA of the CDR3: TGTGCCAGCAGCTTAGAAGGCGGGGGATGGGGGGGAGACACAGATACGCAGTATTTT.

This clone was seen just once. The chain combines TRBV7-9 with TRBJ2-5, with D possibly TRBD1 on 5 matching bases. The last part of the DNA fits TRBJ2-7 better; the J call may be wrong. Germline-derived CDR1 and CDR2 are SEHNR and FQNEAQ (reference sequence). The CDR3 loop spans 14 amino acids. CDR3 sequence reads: CASSLIGETYEQYF. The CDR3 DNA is TGTGCCAGCAGCTTAATAGGGGAAACCTACGAGCAGTACTTC.

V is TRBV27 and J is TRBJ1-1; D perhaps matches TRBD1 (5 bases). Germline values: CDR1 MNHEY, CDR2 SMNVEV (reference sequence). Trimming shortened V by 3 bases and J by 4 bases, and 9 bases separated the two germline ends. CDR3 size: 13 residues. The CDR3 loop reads CASSFQGTTEAFF. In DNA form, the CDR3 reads TGTGCCAGCAGTTTCCAGGGTACCACTGAAGCTTTCTTT.